A selection of T cell receptor beta chains follows, all from one sample in a study of vaccination effects on CD4 cells after COVID-19. TCRdb's copy holds only in-frame clones and misses some; the assay was immunoSEQ multiplex PCR. The data hold around 50,000 clones, with about 67% observed a single time. The antigens these receptors bind are not known. The sequences come from CD4+ T cells from PBMCs cultured without peptide, collected before COVID-19 vaccination. These receptors were obtained from a human donor who received a COVID-19 vaccine. CDR3s include the opening cysteine and the closing phenylalanine or tryptophan. The order of the fields is J gene, V gene, D gene, clone size, CDR3 DNA, CDR3 protein. A D gene is named only where the DNA matches it firmly. The size of a clone is reported for some rows only, either as once, few or many, or as a class for expanded clones.

TRBJ2-1 | TRBV30 | NA | NA | TGTGCCTGGAGCGTAACAGGCCTCAATGAGCAGTTCTTC | CAWSVTGLNEQFF
TRBJ1-2 | TRBV28 | NA | NA | TGTGCCAGCAACTTATTGGTCTATGGCTACACCTTC | CASNLLVYGYTF
TRBJ1-4 | TRBV14 | NA | NA | TGTGCCAGCAGCCAAGTAGGGGGTACGAAGGAAAAACTGTTTTTT | CASSQVGGTKEKLFF
TRBJ1-5 | TRBV12-5 | TRBD1 | few | TGTGCTAGTGGTTTGGTCCGGGACAGGGCAGGAGGAATCGAGCCCCAGCATTTT | CASGLVRDRAGGIEPQHF
TRBJ1-1 | TRBV6-6 | NA | NA | TGTGCCAGCAGATGGACGGAGAACACTGAAGCTTTCTTT | CASRWTENTEAFF
TRBJ1-5 | TRBV3-1/TRBV3-2 | NA | few | TGTGCCAGCAGCCAAGAGGGCAGACAGCCCCAGCATTTT | CASSQEGRQPQHF
TRBJ1-1 | TRBV28 | NA | NA | TGTGCCAGCAACCTCAGAAAGATGAACACTGAAGCTTTCTTT | CASNLRKMNTEAFF
TRBJ2-1 | TRBV14 | TRBD1 | NA | TGTGCCAGCAGCCCTCGTCCCGGGACAGGGATTGGTGTTTATGAGCAGTTCTTC | CASSPRPGTGIGVYEQFF
TRBJ2-2 | TRBV12-5 | NA | NA | TGTGCTAGTGGTTTGAGAGAAACCGGGGAGCTGTTTTTT | CASGLRETGELFF
TRBJ1-2 | TRBV29-1 | TRBD1 | NA | TGCAGCGTTTCCCCGGGGACAGTTACTAACTATGGCTACACCTTC | CSVSPGTVTNYGYTF
TRBJ1-1 | TRBV21-1 | NA | NA | TGTGCCAGCGCCAGGGATAGGAACACTGAAGCTTTCTTT | CASARDRNTEAFF
TRBJ1-5 | TRBV10-3 | NA | few | TGTGCCATCAGTGGGGGGTGGACTCAGCCCCAGCATTTT | CAISGGWTQPQHF
TRBJ2-1 | TRBV6-2/TRBV6-3 | NA | few | TGTGCCAGCAGCAAGAGGCCCTTGTACTCCTACAATGAGCAGTTCTTC | CASSKRPLYSYNEQFF
TRBJ1-4 | TRBV2 | TRBD1 | NA | TGTGCCAGCAGAGGACAGGGGTCCACTAATGAAAAACTGTTTTTT | CASRGQGSTNEKLFF
TRBJ1-5 | TRBV7-2 | TRBD1 | few | TGTGCCAGCAGGAGACAGGGAAATCAGCCCCAGCATTTT | CASRRQGNQPQHF
TRBJ2-1 | TRBV7-9 | TRBD2 | once | TGTGCCAGCAAGACATCTCTTAGCGGGGGCCTAGGGAAGCAGTTCTTC | CASKTSLSGGLGKQFF
TRBJ1-2 | TRBV5-1 | TRBD1 | NA | TGCGCCAGCAGTCCCGACCCCCAGGGGGACTATGGCTACACCTTC | CASSPDPQGDYGYTF
TRBJ1-2 | TRBV6-5 | NA | NA | TGTGCCAGCAGTTACGTTTTCCGTGAGCCCGGGTATGGCTACACCTTC | CASSYVFREPGYGYTF
TRBJ2-7 | TRBV7-2 | NA | NA | TGTGCCAGCAGCTTAATCGGGGGCTCCTACGAGCAGTACTTC | CASSLIGGSYEQYF
TRBJ1-1 | TRBV27 | TRBD1 | NA | TGTGCCAGCAGTTTAGGCAGGGGGCGGACGGATGAAGCTTTCTTT | CASSLGRGRTDEAFF
TRBJ1-2 | TRBV12-3/TRBV12-4 | TRBD1 | NA | TGTGCCAGCAGTCCGACAGGGTTCTATGGCTACACCTTC | CASSPTGFYGYTF
TRBJ2-1 | TRBV11-2 | TRBD2 | NA | TGTGCCAGCAGCTCGAGGACTAGAGGGTACAATGAGCAGTTCTTC | CASSSRTRGYNEQFF
TRBJ2-7 | TRBV13 | NA | NA | TGTGCCAGCAGCATGTACCGGGACGGACTTCCCTACGAGCAGTACTTC | CASSMYRDGLPYEQYF
TRBJ1-2 | TRBV5-1 | NA | NA | TGCGCCAGCAGCTTGGACCTCGGACGGTCGTATGGCTACACCTTC | CASSLDLGRSYGYTF
TRBJ1-1 | TRBV5-4 | NA | NA | TGTGCCAGCAGCACCCCCGGCGGCCAGAGTATGAACACTGAAGCTTTCTTT | CASSTPGGQSMNTEAFF
TRBJ2-3 | TRBV19 | TRBD1 | NA | TGTGCCAGTAGGGACAGGGGCTTCGCGTCCGATACGCAGTATTTT | CASRDRGFASDTQYF
TRBJ1-6 | TRBV18 | NA | once | TGTGCCAGCTCACCAGAGGGGTTCGATTCACCCCTCCACTTT | CASSPEGFDSPLHF
TRBJ2-7 | TRBV6-5 | NA | NA | TGTGCCAGCAGCCAAGGCGGGGCGGTATACGAGCAGTACTTC | CASSQGGAVYEQYF
TRBJ1-2 | TRBV3-1/TRBV3-2 | TRBD1 | NA | TGTGCCAGCAGCCAAACAGGGACAGGGTTTCTCTATGGCTACACCTTC | CASSQTGTGFLYGYTF
TRBJ1-1 | TRBV5-5 | NA | NA | TGTGCCAGCAGCTTACAGACGAACACTGAAGCTTTCTTT | CASSLQTNTEAFF
TRBJ2-2 | TRBV11-2 | NA | few | TGTGCCAGCAGCTTAGGCGCCGGGACAGGGGAGCTGTTTTTT | CASSLGAGTGELFF
TRBJ1-6 | TRBV7-2 | NA | once | TGTGCCAGCAGTTCAGGTGCCCGACAGTTAAATTCACCCCTCCACTTT | CASSSGARQLNSPLHF
TRBJ2-7 | TRBV30 | TRBD1 | NA | TGTGCCTGGAGCCCACTACCGGGACAGTCCTACGAGCAGTACTTC | CAWSPLPGQSYEQYF
TRBJ1-3 | TRBV5-4 | NA | few | TGTGCCAGCAGCTTGGCGGCGGGAAACACCATATATTTT | CASSLAAGNTIYF
TRBJ1-2 | TRBV6-2/TRBV6-3 | NA | NA | TGTGCCAGCAGTCAAGAGAGAGGGGCTGGCTACACCTTC | CASSQERGAGYTF
TRBJ1-1 | TRBV6-2/TRBV6-3 | TRBD1 | NA | TGTGCCAGCAGTTACCGAAGCGGACAGGGAAAAGCTTTCTTT | CASSYRSGQGKAFF
TRBJ2-3 | TRBV20-1 | TRBD2 | NA | TGCAGTGCTAGTCCACTAGCGGAGCGGGTTAGCACAGATACGCAGTATTTT | CSASPLAERVSTDTQYF
TRBJ2-7 | TRBV5-1 | NA | few | TGCGCCAGCAGCCTGAGGGGCAGGGGCAACGAGCAGTACTTC | CASSLRGRGNEQYF
TRBJ1-4 | TRBV5-1 | NA | once | TGCGCCAGCAGACGCGTCGCAACTAATGAAAAACTGTTTTTT | CASRRVATNEKLFF
TRBJ1-1 | TRBV28 | NA | few | TGTGCCAGCAGAGGGCAGGGGAGAGAGGGCACTGAAGCTTTCTTT | CASRGQGREGTEAFF
TRBJ2-2 | TRBV4-2 | NA | NA | TGTGCCAGCAGCCAATTTGGAACGGGGGCCGGGGAGCTGTTTTTT | CASSQFGTGAGELFF
TRBJ2-7 | TRBV28 | NA | NA | TGTGCCAGCAGTTTAACCTCCGGGGCCGCCTACGAGCAGTACTTC | CASSLTSGAAYEQYF
TRBJ2-1 | TRBV5-1 | NA | few | TGCGCCAGCAGCTTGGATAGGGTGGGTAGATGGAATGAGCAGTTCTTC | CASSLDRVGRWNEQFF
TRBJ1-6 | TRBV3-1/TRBV3-2 | TRBD1 | NA | TGTGCCAGCAAATACAGGGGTACTAATTCACCCCTCCACTTT | CASKYRGTNSPLHF
TRBJ1-2 | TRBV3-1/TRBV3-2 | NA | NA | TGTGCCAGCAGCCCGGACCTCTATGGCTACACCTTC | CASSPDLYGYTF
TRBJ2-1 | TRBV12-5 | TRBD2 | NA | TGTGCTAGTGGCAATATGGTTAGCGGGAGGTACAATGAGCAGTTCTTC | CASGNMVSGRYNEQFF
TRBJ2-7 | TRBV5-1 | TRBD2 | NA | TGCGCCAGCAGCTCGGGACTAGCAGGATACGAGCAGTACTTC | CASSSGLAGYEQYF